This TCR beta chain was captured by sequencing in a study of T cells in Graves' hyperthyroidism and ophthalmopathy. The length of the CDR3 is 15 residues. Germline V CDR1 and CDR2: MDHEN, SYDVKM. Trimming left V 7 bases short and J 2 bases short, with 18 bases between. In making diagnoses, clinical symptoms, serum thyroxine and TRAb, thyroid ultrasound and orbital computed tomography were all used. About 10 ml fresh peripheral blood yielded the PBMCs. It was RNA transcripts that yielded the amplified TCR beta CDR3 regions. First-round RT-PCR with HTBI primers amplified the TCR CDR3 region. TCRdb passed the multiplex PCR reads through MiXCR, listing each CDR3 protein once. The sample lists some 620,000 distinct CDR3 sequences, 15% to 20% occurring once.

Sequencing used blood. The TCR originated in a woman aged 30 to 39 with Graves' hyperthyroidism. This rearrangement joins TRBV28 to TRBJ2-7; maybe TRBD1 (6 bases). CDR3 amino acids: CASTPRPGAPYEQYF. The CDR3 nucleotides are TGTGCCAGCACCCCCCGCCCAGGGGCTCCCTACGAGCAGTACTTC.